This TCR beta chain was captured by sequencing in a study of shared clonotypes between healthy human individuals (dated by TCRdb to the early 2020s). With regard to the full study: A couple of women and a few men aged 18 to 49 years were included in the cohort. The study deeply sequenced blood TCR repertoires of several healthy adults to estimate repertoire size and the extent of clonotype sharing between individuals. Different laboratories and diverse techniques were used to prepare libraries and sequence TCR repertoires, to increase sequencing depth and limit assay-specific biases. Between about 0.8 and 9 billion PBMCs per donor were obtained by leukapheresis.

Broader findings and caveats from the paper: The small number of donors limited the genetic and exposure-history diversity represented. Pairwise subsampling led to the expectation that sequencing depth would affect the degree of clonotype sharing among donors. Sampling was limited to blood, and TCR repertoires in tissue likely differ from TCR repertoires in blood.

Using the deep immunoSEQ assay, multiplex PCR amplified TCR CDR3 regions from genomic DNA. For each cell subset, the extracted genomic DNA was distributed evenly across all wells of several immunoSEQ 96-well plates, and each plate served as one replicate. Each replicate PCR for unsorted PBMC received approximately 0.3 ug genomic DNA, equal to approximately 30,000 T cell genomes. Unsorted PBMC genomic DNA was sequenced across ten immunoSEQ deep assay plates. Purified libraries were quantified with a Qubit 3.0 fluorometer, sized on a Bioanalyzer 2100, and re-quantified with the KAPA Library Quantification kit. Every immunoSEQ 96-well plate was sequenced on a dedicated single-read 150-cycle Illumina NextSeq 550 flow cell. The authors processed their data as follows. The immunoSEQ output contained only junctional sequences without quality scores, so filtering could not match that applied to full-length reads. Sequences were annotated with PyIR, a Python wrapper for IgBLAST v1.9, using IMGT germline references to assign V/J genes and CDR3. Reads were filtered out if the reads had weak V/J assignments (E-value above 1e-6), no CDR3, stop codons, out-of-frame junctions, or ambiguous translated residues. V3J clonotypes were defined by identical inferred V gene, J gene, and CDR3 amino acid sequence. Percentage overlap between repertoires was calculated by dividing the number of shared unique clonotypes by the size of the smaller repertoire. RTK rarefaction, the Chao1 estimator, and Recon v2.1 estimates of unobserved clonotypes were used to assess repertoire richness. Drawn from immuneACCESS, this table holds only the in-frame rearrangements with V and J called that TCRdb kept. Clones are partly lost; checked studies trace under half to an unresolved V gene and leave the rest unexplained. V and J calls and clone size are copied from that table; D and trimming were computed from the DNA. For this sample the table gives fewer than 650,000 clones, of which around 77% were detected only once. Jointly, the top ten make up around 11% of the sample.

The CDR3 measures 18 amino acids from cysteine to phenylalanine. The kept DNA is CDR3 alone, 54 bases in frame from the first base. V is cut back by 3 bases and J by 5 bases, with 11 bases in the junction unmatched. CDR1 and CDR2 (LGHNA, YNFKEQ) derive from the germline V gene. Donors were healthy HIV-negative adults with no recently reported acute infections or vaccinations. Every donor was a Caucasian adult residing in Nashville, Tennessee, USA. For unsorted samples, 75 million to 90 million PBMCs were counted and genomic DNA was extracted with the QIAamp DNA Blood Mini kit. Blood was obtained by leukapheresis, after which PBMCs were separated by Ficoll-Histopaque density gradient centrifugation and cryopreserved in liquid nitrogen vapor phase. With respect to this clone: It lacks a known antigen. Base quality data are lacking; no much larger clone is found one base away.

What was sequenced was PBMCs. Recombination joined TRBV4-2 with TRBJ2-1, and 12 junctional nucleotides match TRBD2. This TCR was sampled from a woman aged 40 to 49 in good health. Some clones in this sample may be carry-over from other donors' samples. The DNA sequence follows: TGTGCCAGCAGCCAGGGGACTAGCGGGCAGTGGGCTAACAATGAGCAGTTCTTC. This yields the protein CASSQGTSGQWANNEQFF.